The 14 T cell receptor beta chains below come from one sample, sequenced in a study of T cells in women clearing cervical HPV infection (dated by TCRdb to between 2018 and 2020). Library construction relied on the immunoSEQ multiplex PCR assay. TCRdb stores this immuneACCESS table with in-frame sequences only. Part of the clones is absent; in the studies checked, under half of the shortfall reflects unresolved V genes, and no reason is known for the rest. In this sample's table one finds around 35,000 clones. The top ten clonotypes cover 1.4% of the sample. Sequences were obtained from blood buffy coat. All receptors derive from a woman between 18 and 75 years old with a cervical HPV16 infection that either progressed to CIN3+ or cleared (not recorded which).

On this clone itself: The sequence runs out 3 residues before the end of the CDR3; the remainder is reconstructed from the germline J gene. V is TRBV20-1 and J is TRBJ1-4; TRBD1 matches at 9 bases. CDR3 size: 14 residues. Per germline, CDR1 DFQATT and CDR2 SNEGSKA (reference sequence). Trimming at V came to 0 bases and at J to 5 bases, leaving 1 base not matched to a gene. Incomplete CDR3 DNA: TGCAGTGCTAGAGAAGGACAGGGGAATGAAAAA. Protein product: CSAREGQGNEK. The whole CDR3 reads CSAREGQGNEKLFF.

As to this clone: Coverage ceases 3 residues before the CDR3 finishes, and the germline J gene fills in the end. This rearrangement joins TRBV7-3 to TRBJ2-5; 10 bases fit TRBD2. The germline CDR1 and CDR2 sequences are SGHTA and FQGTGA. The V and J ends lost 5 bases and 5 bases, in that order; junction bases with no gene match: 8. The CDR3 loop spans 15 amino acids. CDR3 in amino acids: CASSPNWGLAETQYF. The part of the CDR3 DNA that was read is TGTGCCAGCAGCCCCAACTGGGGACTAGCGGAGACC. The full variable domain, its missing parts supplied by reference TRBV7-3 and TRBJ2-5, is GAGVSQTPSNKVTEKGKYVELRCDPISGHTALYWYRQSLGQGPEFLIYFQGTGAADDSGLPNDRFFAVRPEGSVSTLKIQRTERGDSAVYLCASSPNWGLAETQYFGPGTRLLVL.

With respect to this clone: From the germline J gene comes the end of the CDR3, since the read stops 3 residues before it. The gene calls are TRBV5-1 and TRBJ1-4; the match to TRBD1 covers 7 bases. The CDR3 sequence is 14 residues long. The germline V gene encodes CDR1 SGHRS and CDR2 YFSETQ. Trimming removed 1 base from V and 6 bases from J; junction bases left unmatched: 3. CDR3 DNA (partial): TGCGCCAGCAGCTTGAACAGGGGTGATGAAAAA. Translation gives CASSLNRGDEK. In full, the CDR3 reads CASSLNRGDEKLFF.

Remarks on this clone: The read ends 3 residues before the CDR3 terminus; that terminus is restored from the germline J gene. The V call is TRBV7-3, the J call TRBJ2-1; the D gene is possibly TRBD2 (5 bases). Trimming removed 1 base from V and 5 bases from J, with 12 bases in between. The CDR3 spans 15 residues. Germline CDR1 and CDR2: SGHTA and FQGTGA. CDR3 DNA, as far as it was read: TGTGCCAGCAGCTTAAACCCGGGGTGGCACAATGAG. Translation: CASSLNPGWHNE. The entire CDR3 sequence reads CASSLNPGWHNEQFF. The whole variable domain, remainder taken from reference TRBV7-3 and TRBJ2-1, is GAGVSQTPSNKVTEKGKYVELRCDPISGHTALYWYRQSLGQGPEFLIYFQGTGAADDSGLPNDRFFAVRPEGSVSTLKIQRTERGDSAVYLCASSLNPGWHNEQFFGPGTRLTVL.

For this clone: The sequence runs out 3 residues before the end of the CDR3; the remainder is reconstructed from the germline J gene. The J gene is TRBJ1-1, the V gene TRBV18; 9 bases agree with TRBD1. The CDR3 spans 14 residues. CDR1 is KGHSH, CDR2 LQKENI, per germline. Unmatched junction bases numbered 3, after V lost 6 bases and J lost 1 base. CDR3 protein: CASSQDRGNTEAFF. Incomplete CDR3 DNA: TGTGCCAGCTCCCAGGACAGGGGGAACACTGAA.

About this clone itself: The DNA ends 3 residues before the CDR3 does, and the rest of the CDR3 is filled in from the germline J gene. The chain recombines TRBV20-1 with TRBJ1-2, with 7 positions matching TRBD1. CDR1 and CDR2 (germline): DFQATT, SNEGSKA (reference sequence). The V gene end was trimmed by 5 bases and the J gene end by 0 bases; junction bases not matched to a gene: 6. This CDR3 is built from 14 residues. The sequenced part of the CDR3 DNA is TGCAGTGCTGCCACACAGGGGCCTAACTATGGC. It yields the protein CSAATQGPNYG. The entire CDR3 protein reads CSAATQGPNYGYTF.

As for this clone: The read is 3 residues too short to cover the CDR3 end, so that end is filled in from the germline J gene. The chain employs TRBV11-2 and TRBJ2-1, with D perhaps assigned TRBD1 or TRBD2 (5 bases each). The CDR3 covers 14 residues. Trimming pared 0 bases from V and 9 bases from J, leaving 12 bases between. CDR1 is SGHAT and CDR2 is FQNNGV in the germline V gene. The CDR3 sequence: CASSLDRGVGEQFF. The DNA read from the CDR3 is TGTGCCAGCAGCTTAGATAGAGGGGTGGGTGAG.

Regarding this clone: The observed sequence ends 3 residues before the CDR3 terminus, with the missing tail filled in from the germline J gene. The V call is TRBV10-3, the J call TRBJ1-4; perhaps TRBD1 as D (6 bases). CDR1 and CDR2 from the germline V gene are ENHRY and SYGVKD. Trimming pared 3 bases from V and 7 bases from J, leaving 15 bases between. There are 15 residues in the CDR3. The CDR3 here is CAISDTQGRGEKLFF. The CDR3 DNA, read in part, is TGTGCCATCAGTGACACACAGGGTAGGGGTGAAAAA.

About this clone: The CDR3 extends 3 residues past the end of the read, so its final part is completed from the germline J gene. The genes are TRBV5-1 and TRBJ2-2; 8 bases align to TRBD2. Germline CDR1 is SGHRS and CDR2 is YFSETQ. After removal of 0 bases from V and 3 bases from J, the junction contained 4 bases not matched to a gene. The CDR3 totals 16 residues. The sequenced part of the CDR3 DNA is TGCGCCAGCAGCTTGGCGGCTAGCGGGTACACCGGGGAG. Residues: CASSLAASGYTGE. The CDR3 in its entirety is CASSLAASGYTGELFF.

CDR3 region: CSATRPDSVEKLFF. The sequenced CDR3 bases are TGCAGTGCTACTCGCCCGGACTCTGTAGAAAAA. The gene calls are TRBV20-1 and TRBJ1-4; D unresolved. Sequencing ends 3 residues short of the CDR3 end; the germline J gene provides the rest. Per the germline V gene, CDR1 is DFQATT and CDR2 is SNEGSKA (reference sequence). The CDR3 sequence is 14 residues long. V lost 4 bases and J lost 8, with 17 bases in between.

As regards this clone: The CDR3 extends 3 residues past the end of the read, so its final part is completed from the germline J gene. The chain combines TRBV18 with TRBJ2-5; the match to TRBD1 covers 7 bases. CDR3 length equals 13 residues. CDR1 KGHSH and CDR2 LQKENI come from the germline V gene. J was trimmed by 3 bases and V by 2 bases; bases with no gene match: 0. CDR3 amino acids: CASSPGTEETQYF. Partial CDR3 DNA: TGTGCCAGCTCACCAGGGACAGAAGAGACC.

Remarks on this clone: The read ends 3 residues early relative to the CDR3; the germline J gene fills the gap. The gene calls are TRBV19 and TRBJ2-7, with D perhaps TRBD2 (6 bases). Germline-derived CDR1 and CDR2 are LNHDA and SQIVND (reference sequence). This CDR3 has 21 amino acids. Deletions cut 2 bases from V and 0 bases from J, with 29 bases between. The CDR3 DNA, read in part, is TGTGCCAGTAGTATATACCCCCGGGACGTTAGTGGTGAGCGGGTCTCCTACGAG. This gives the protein CASSIYPRDVSGERVSYE. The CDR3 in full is CASSIYPRDVSGERVSYEQYF.

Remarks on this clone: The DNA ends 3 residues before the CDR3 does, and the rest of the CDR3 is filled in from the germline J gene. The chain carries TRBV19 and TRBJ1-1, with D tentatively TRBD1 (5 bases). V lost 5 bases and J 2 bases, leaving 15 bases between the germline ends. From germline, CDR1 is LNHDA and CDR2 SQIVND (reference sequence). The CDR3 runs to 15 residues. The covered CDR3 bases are TGTGCCAGTAGTGGGTGGGGACTAACTAACACTGAA. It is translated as CASSGWGLTNTE. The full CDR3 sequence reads CASSGWGLTNTEAFF.

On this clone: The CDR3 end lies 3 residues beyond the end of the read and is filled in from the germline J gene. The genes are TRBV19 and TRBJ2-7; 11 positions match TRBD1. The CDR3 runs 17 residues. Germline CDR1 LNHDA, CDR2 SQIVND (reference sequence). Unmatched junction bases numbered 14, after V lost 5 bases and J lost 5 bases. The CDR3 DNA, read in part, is TGTGCCAGTAGTCCCACCCTCACCGGGACAGGGGGGGACGAG. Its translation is CASSPTLTGTGGDE. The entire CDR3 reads CASSPTLTGTGGDEQYF. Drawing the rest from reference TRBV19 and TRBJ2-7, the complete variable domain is DGGITQSPKYLFRKEGQNVTLSCEQNLNHDAMYWYRQDPGQGLRLIYYSQIVNDFQKGDIAEGYSVSREKKESFPLTVTSAQKNPTAFYLCASSPTLTGTGGDEQYFGPGTRLTVT.